This T cell receptor beta chain was found in a study of STAT3 mutations in large granular lymphocyte leukemia. Study-wide findings and caveats: Samples missed the first appearance of the clone. Differing intervals and regimens complicate linking therapy response to clone burden. Every T-cell large granular lymphocyte leukemia patient had at least one immunodominant TCR beta clonotype.

This CDR3 region has 11 residues. V shed 4 bases and J shed 5 bases, with 8 bases lying between them. CDR1 GTSNPN and CDR2 SVGIG come from the germline V gene (reference sequence). Of note for this clone: The antigen remains unidentified.

Some clones are missing from TCRdb's copy, which holds only in-frame ones; the method was immunoSEQ multiplex PCR. The data show under 35,000 clones, about 80% seen once. The specimen sequenced was peripheral blood mononuclear cells. The V gene is TRBV30, the J gene TRBJ1-2; D is undetermined. The sequence was collected from a woman between 50 and 59 years old with T-cell large granular lymphocyte leukemia. Some clones in this sample may be carry-over from other donors' samples. The CDR3 here is CAWIKGYGYTF. Here the CDR3 DNA reads TGTGCCTGGATCAAGGGTTATGGCTACACCTTC.